This entry lists 9 T cell receptor beta chains sequenced from one sample in a study of blood T cell repertoires in COVID-19. Produced via immunoSEQ multiplex PCR; TCRdb's table is partial and in-frame only. Among around 76,000 clones, about four fifths were seen once, and the ten largest hold approximately 0.83%. Material: peripheral blood. These receptors came from a woman aged 70-85 years with acute or convalescent COVID-19.

The J gene is TRBJ1-5, the V gene TRBV6-6, with D uncertain. The CDR3 spans 16 residues. V was pared by 2 bases and J by 4 bases, with 15 bases between. Per the germline V gene, CDR1 is MNHNY and CDR2 is SVGAGI (reference sequence). The CDR3 sequence is CASSYVRGYTNQPQHF. The CDR3 coding sequence is TGTGCCAGCAGTTACGTCCGGGGATACACTAATCAGCCCCAGCATTTT.

The rearrangement links TRBV15 to TRBJ2-2, with TRBD2 matching 10 bases. Germline-derived CDR1 and CDR2 are LNHNV and YYDKDF (reference sequence). Losses at the gene ends were 3 bases for V and 7 bases for J; bases not matched to a gene: 2. CDR3 length equals 14 residues. CDR3 DNA: TGTGCCACCAGCAGGGGACTAGCGATCGGGGAGCTGTTTTTT. Residues: CATSRGLAIGELFF.

Only a few counts were recorded for this clone. J is TRBJ2-3 and V is TRBV19; 7 nucleotides match TRBD1. The junction had 8 bases not matched to a gene; V was cut back by 6 bases and J by 2 bases. The germline CDR1 and CDR2 sequences are LNHDA and SQIVND (reference sequence). The CDR3 loop spans 15 amino acids. This CDR3 reads CASRLKGQTTDTQYF. The DNA for the CDR3 is TGTGCCAGTAGACTTAAGGGACAGACCACAGATACGCAGTATTTT.

CDR3 nucleotide sequence: TGTGCCAGTAGTTTCGGACAGGGGGCTTCACCCCTCCACTTT. Translated, it gives CASSFGQGASPLHF. The V gene is TRBV19, the J gene TRBJ1-6, with TRBD1 identical over 11 bases. V trimming: 5 bases; J trimming: 9 bases; junction bases outside the gene matches: 3. Germline V CDR1 and CDR2: LNHDA, SQIVND (reference sequence). The CDR3 length is 14 residues.

The chain couples TRBV19 to TRBJ2-5; D may be TRBD2 (5 bases). The CDR3 loop spans 14 amino acids. CDR1 and CDR2 (germline): LNHDA, SQIVND (reference sequence). Trimming cost V 5 bases and J 0 bases, with 10 bases left between them. The CDR3, as DNA: TGTGCCAGTAGTTTAGTGAGGGACCAAGAGACCCAGTACTTC. Translating gives CASSLVRDQETQYF.

The V gene is TRBV5-5, the J gene TRBJ1-1; the D is unclear. The CDR3 is 14 amino acids. V was trimmed by 5 bases and J by 2 bases, leaving 13 bases between them. CDR1 is SGHKS, CDR2 YYEKEE, per germline (reference sequence). CDR3 sequence reads: CASSRLNSNTEAFF. The CDR3 DNA reads TGTGCCAGCAGTAGACTCAACTCCAACACTGAAGCTTTCTTT.

This rearrangement joins TRBV21-1 to TRBJ1-1; TRBD1, the table's D call, was not compared with the DNA. TRBV21-1 is an annotated pseudogene. There are 12 residues in the CDR3. The CDR3 coding sequence is TGTGCCAGCAGAGACAGGGACACTGAAGCTTTCTTT. It translates to CASRDRDTEAFF.

The chain links TRBV5-1 to TRBJ2-5, with TRBD2 as a possible D gene (6 bases). V shed 3 bases and J shed 2 bases, with 14 bases lying between them. The CDR3 totals 15 residues. CDR1 is SGHRS and CDR2 is YFSETQ in the germline V gene. CDR3 nucleotides: TGCGCCAGCAGCTGGGGAGCGGGTACTCAAGAGACCCAGTACTTC. This codes for CASSWGAGTQETQYF.

The chain carries TRBV7-9 and TRBJ2-2; 9 bases agree with TRBD1. Germline V lookup: CDR1 SEHNR, CDR2 FQNEAQ (reference sequence). V shed 4 bases, J shed 6 bases, and the junction held 18 bases outside the gene matches. CDR3 size: 19 residues. The CDR3: CASSSSPLAGQGQAGELFF. In nucleotides, the CDR3 is TGTGCCAGCAGCTCCTCGCCGCTGGCGGGACAGGGCCAGGCCGGGGAGCTGTTTTTT.